Shown below are 3 T cell receptor beta chains from a single sample sequenced in a study of blood T cell repertoires in COVID-19. TCRdb's copy holds only in-frame clones and misses some; the assay was immunoSEQ multiplex PCR. The sample shows roughly 120,000 clones, 70% to 85% of them seen only once. Specimen: peripheral blood. The receptors come from a man aged 45-65 years with acute or convalescent COVID-19.

Comment on this clone: A read error may account for a junction end that differs from germline. This chain joins TRBV6-1 and TRBJ1-2, with unresolved D. This CDR3 contains 13 residues. Germline values: CDR1 MNHNS, CDR2 SASEGT. The CDR3 here is CASSEGGSHGYTF. CDR3 nucleotides: TGTGCCAGCAGCGAAGGAGGGAGCCATGGCTACACCTTC.

This sequence joins TRBV7-7 and TRBJ2-1; a possible D gene is TRBD1 (6 bases). The CDR3 is made up of 14 amino acids. Trimming shortened V by 1 base and J by 4 bases, and 8 bases separated the two germline ends. Germline CDR1 reads SSHAT; CDR2 reads FNYEAQ (reference sequence). DNA of the CDR3: TGTGCCAGCAGCTTAGGAGACAGGTACAATGAGCAGTTCTTC. Encoded protein: CASSLGDRYNEQFF.

The chain uses TRBV6-5 and TRBJ1-2, with 8 bases matching TRBD1. J was trimmed by 3 bases and V by 2 bases; bases with no gene match: 2. Germline V lookup: CDR1 MNHEY, CDR2 SVGAGI. This CDR3 contains 14 residues. DNA of the CDR3: TGTGCCAGCAGTTACACAGGGGGAGACTATGGCTACACCTTC. Translating it yields CASSYTGGDYGYTF.